One and the same sample provided the 3 T cell receptor beta chains below, sequenced in a study of T cells in Graves' hyperthyroidism and ophthalmopathy. What was amplified from RNA transcripts were TCR beta CDR3 regions. The HTBI set primed first-round TCR CDR3 RT-PCR. TCRdb re-called the multiplex PCR reads through MiXCR, storing one row per CDR3 protein. The table includes 250,000 to 400,000 distinct CDR3 sequences, roughly 13% detected once. The sequenced sample was blood. These receptors originate from a middle-aged woman with Graves' ophthalmopathy.

Many counts were recorded for this clonotype. The chain has TRBV6-1 and TRBJ1-3; possible D gene TRBD1, 6 bases. Trimming took off 7 bases at V and 0 bases at J, with 19 bases between the two ends. The CDR3 is made up of 17 amino acids. CDR1 is MNHNS and CDR2 is SASEGT in the germline V gene. CDR3 loop: CASIDRTVTFSGNTIYF. For the CDR3, the DNA is TGTGCCAGCATTGACCGGACAGTAACCTTCTCTGGAAACACCATATATTTT.

This clonotype was seen ten or more times. J is TRBJ2-3 and V is TRBV7-9; D may be TRBD2 (7 bases). This CDR3 has 15 residues. From germline, CDR1 is SEHNR and CDR2 FQNEAQ (reference sequence). Trimming removed 7 bases from V and 4 bases from J, with 18 bases in between. The CDR3 loop reads CASTKLGGGPDTQYF. In nucleotides, the CDR3 is TGTGCCAGCACAAAACTAGGGGGGGGGCCAGATACGCAGTATTTT.

The chain has TRBV10-3 and TRBJ1-1; no definite D call. CDR3 length: 15 residues. The ends were cut back, 11 bases at V and 5 bases at J, with 24 bases in the middle. Germline values: CDR1 ENHRY, CDR2 SYGVKD. The chain's CDR3 is CAGSENTAYGTEAFF. As DNA, the CDR3 is TGTGCCGGCAGTGAAAATACAGCCTACGGGACTGAAGCTTTCTTT.